This T cell receptor beta chain was identified during a study of blood T cell repertoires in COVID-19. At the level of the study: Specimens from acute and convalescent COVID-19 originated in the United States, Italy and Spain. Sources were T cells, B-cell-depleted T cells, or PBMCs; the material itself was cDNA or gDNA.

The authors' processing: Counts of nucleated cells, estimated from reference gene primer amplification, were obtained. Produced via immunoSEQ multiplex PCR; TCRdb's table is partial and in-frame only. The D gene and trimming were derived from the DNA, and the V and J assignments and clone size from that table. This table has 350,000 to 450,000 clones, over 75% appearing once. Seattle patients were enrolled during active infection and followed longitudinally. Per germline, CDR1 MDHEN and CDR2 SYDVKM. This CDR3 has 15 residues. The V and J ends lost 4 bases and 3 bases respectively, with 15 bases between them.

The receptor was derived from a woman aged 60-75 years with COVID-19, enrolled during active disease. The chain links TRBV28 to TRBJ1-2, with unresolved D. Sample: peripheral blood. CDR3 sequence reads: CASSSPRQDDYGYTF. The DNA for the CDR3 is TGTGCCAGCAGTTCACCTCGGCAGGATGACTATGGCTACACCTTC.